The source of this T cell receptor beta chain is a study of identical twins. Template switching introduced a universal primer site, and the cDNA bore unique molecular identifiers. TCRdb reprocessed the 5' RACE reads via MiXCR and lists one record per CDR3 protein. The top ten clones hold about 1.5% of a sample with about 920,000 distinct CDR3 sequences, 9% to 15% of them seen once. Germline V CDR1 and CDR2: KGHSH, LQKENI. Trimming pared 5 bases from V and 7 bases from J, leaving 14 bases between. This CDR3 is 13 amino acids long. In every case, the donor was a healthy Caucasian. The data also belong to a second study, concerning yellow fever vaccine responses in identical twins.

V is TRBV18 and J is TRBJ1-2; D not certain. Specimen: PBMCs. The clonotype was recovered from a young woman in good health. The CDR3 region is CASSSFDRRGYTF. CDR3 nucleotide sequence: TGTGCCAGCTCATCCTTCGACCGCCGTGGCTACACCTTC.